The rows below give T cell receptor beta chains drawn from one sample of a study of cytomegalovirus exposure and HLA in healthy donors. TCRdb's copy holds only in-frame clones and misses some; the assay was immunoSEQ multiplex PCR. The sample holds roughly 300,000 clones, 86% seen once. Sequencing input: PBMCs. These TCRs come from a woman younger than 30 in good health and CMV-seronegative. The CDR3 runs from the conserved cysteine through the conserved F or W. D genes are given only for firm matches. Size values are once, few and many counts, or a class for expanded clones, and some rows have none.

V gene	J gene	clone size	D gene	CDR3 protein	CDR3 DNA
TRBV4-3	TRBJ2-1	-	TRBD2	CASSQDRGGGREGYNEQFF	TGCGCCAGCAGCCAAGATCGTGGCGGGGGGCGGGAGGGTTACAATGAGCAGTTCTTC
TRBV29-1	TRBJ1-2	-	-	CSGRGQSEASYTF	TGCAGCGGGAGGGGTCAGTCCGAGGCGAGCTACACCTTC
TRBV28	TRBJ1-1	-	-	CASTQRTKAFF	TGTGCCAGCACCCAGCGGACGAAAGCTTTCTTT
TRBV27	TRBJ2-1	-	-	CASSLIGGSYNEQFF	TGTGCCAGCAGTTTAATCGGGGGCTCCTACAATGAGCAGTTCTTC
TRBV7-9	TRBJ1-1	-	-	CASSLGGRRTEAFF	TGTGCCAGCAGCTTAGGGGGGCGCCGGACTGAAGCTTTCTTT
TRBV2	TRBJ2-1	-	TRBD1	CASSDRDRGAYEQFF	TGTGCCAGCAGTGACCGGGACAGGGGCGCCTATGAGCAGTTCTTC
TRBV7-2	TRBJ2-1	-	-	CASSPGGAYNEQFF	TGTGCCAGCAGCCCCGGGGGTGCCTACAATGAGCAGTTCTTC
TRBV15	TRBJ2-7	-	-	CATSRGGASPEQYF	TGTGCCACCAGCAGAGGGGGCGCCTCCCCGGAGCAGTACTTC
TRBV6-5	TRBJ1-2	-	TRBD1	CASSPNPGTGEGYTF	TGTGCCAGCAGTCCAAACCCCGGGACAGGGGAAGGCTACACCTTC
TRBV6-6	TRBJ2-5	-	-	CASSLGGAQETQYF	TGTGCCAGCTCTCTTGGGGGGGCCCAAGAGACCCAGTACTTC
TRBV7-2	TRBJ2-7	many	-	CASSPSVGRSPEQYF	TGTGCCAGCAGCCCCTCTGTCGGGAGATCGCCCGAGCAGTACTTC
TRBV11-3	TRBJ2-1	-	-	CASSLEGSYNEQFF	TGTGCCAGCAGCCTGGAGGGATCCTACAATGAGCAGTTCTTC
TRBV4-2	TRBJ1-1	-	-	CASSQDGARGAEAFF	TGTGCCAGCAGCCAAGATGGGGCCCGCGGGGCTGAAGCTTTCTTT
TRBV29-1	TRBJ1-4	few	-	CSVTIRLLGNEKLFF	TGCAGCGTGACAATTAGGCTCCTTGGGAATGAAAAACTGTTTTTT
TRBV4-1	TRBJ1-3	-	TRBD1	CASSLWTGKLSGNTIYF	TGCGCCAGCAGCCTCTGGACAGGGAAACTCTCTGGAAACACCATATATTTT